In this sample, the clone carrying this TCR beta chain turned up once. An input of about 0.45 to 1 ug of RNA was subjected to reverse transcription using random hexamers. TCRdb passed the immunoSEQ multiplex PCR reads through MiXCR, listing each CDR3 protein once. This sample has about 140,000 distinct CDR3 sequences, with more than 85% found just once. This sample stems from a study of CD8 T cells in Susac syndrome. Trimming took 6 bases from V and 3 from J, leaving 9 bases between them. CDR1 MDHEN and CDR2 SYDVKM come from the germline V gene. The CDR3 runs 13 residues. The V gene is TRBV28, the J gene TRBJ2-1; the D is unclear. This receptor was identified in a human donor with Susac syndrome. The sequenced sample consisted of CD4+ T cells from PBMCs. This CDR3 is CASSRYYYNEQFF. The CDR3 DNA reads TGTGCCAGCAGCCGATACTACTACAATGAGCAGTTCTTC. Looking up the rest from reference TRBV28 and TRBJ2-1 gives the full variable domain: DVKVTQSSRYLVKRTGEKVFLECVQDMDHENMFWYRQDPGLGLRLIYFSYDVKMKEKGDIPEGYSVSREKKERFSLILESASTNQTSMYLCASSRYYYNEQFFGPGTRLTVL.